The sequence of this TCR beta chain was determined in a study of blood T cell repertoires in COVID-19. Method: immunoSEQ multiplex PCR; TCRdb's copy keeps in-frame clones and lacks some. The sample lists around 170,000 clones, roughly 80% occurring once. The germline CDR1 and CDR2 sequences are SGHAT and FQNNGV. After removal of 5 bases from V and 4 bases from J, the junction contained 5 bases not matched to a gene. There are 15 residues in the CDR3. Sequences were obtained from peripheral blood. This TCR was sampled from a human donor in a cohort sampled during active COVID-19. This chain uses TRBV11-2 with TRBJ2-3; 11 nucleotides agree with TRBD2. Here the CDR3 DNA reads TGTGCCAGCAGCATGGGGACTAGCGGTTCAGATACGCAGTATTTT. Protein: CASSMGTSGSDTQYF.